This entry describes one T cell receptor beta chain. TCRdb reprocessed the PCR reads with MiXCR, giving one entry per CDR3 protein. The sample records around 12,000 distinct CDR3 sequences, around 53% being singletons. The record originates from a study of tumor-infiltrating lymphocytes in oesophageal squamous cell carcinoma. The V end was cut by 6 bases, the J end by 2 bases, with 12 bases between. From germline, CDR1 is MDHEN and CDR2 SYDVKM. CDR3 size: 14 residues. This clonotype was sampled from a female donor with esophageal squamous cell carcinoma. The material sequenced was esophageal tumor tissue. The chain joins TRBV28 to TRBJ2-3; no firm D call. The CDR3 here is CASRPPGTTDTQYF. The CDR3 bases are TGTGCCAGCAGACCTCCGGGCACCACAGATACGCAGTATTTT.